This is a list of T cell receptor beta chains from one sample in a study of radiotherapy plus CTLA-4 blockade in lung cancer. Here immunoSEQ multiplex PCR was the method, and the copy in TCRdb shows in-frame clones only, minus some. The data contain 45,000 or so clones, 73% of them seen just once; the ten biggest clones take up about 3.8%. The input for sequencing was peripheral blood, taken from a patient treated with radiotherapy plus ipilimumab. These receptors came from a human donor with non-small cell lung cancer who had a complete response to radiotherapy plus ipilimumab. Each CDR3 is given with its conserved first and last residue. D genes are given only for firm matches. Size tells how often a clone was seen (once, few, many) or the class of an expanded clone, and some rows leave it out.

j_call: TRBJ1-5
clone_size: few
v_call: TRBV12-2
d_call: .
cdr3_nt: TGTGCAAGTCGCTTAAAGGGAGGGTGTCAGCCCCAGCATTTT
cdr3_aa: CASRLKGGCQPQHF

j_call: TRBJ2-7
clone_size: .
v_call: TRBV10-1
d_call: TRBD2
cdr3_nt: TGCGCCAGCAGTGCCGGGACTAGCGGTTCCTACGAGCAGTACTTC
cdr3_aa: CASSAGTSGSYEQYF

j_call: TRBJ1-3
clone_size: few
v_call: TRBV28
d_call: .
cdr3_nt: TGTGCCAGCAGTTTATTGGGCCGACCCGAATCTGGAAACACCATATATTTT
cdr3_aa: CASSLLGRPESGNTIYF

j_call: TRBJ2-7
clone_size: .
v_call: TRBV11-2
d_call: TRBD1
cdr3_nt: TGTGCCAGCAGCTGGACAGGGAACCACGAGCAGTACTTC
cdr3_aa: CASSWTGNHEQYF

j_call: TRBJ1-3
clone_size: .
v_call: TRBV10-1
d_call: .
cdr3_nt: TGCGCCAGCAGTGGAGGCTCTGGAAACACCATATATTTT
cdr3_aa: CASSGGSGNTIYF

j_call: TRBJ1-6
clone_size: few
v_call: TRBV7-6
d_call: .
cdr3_nt: TGTGCCAGCAGCTTAGTGGGGGGTTTTAATTCACCCCTCCACTTT
cdr3_aa: CASSLVGGFNSPLHF

j_call: TRBJ1-4
clone_size: .
v_call: TRBV27
d_call: TRBD1
cdr3_nt: TGTGCCAGCAGTTTATATACGGCAGCAGGGGGCATAGCTAATGAAAAACTGTTTTTT
cdr3_aa: CASSLYTAAGGIANEKLFF

j_call: TRBJ1-1
clone_size: .
v_call: TRBV19
d_call: .
cdr3_nt: TGTGCCAGTATGAGGCAGGGCGACCCTGGTGCTTTCTTT
cdr3_aa: CASMRQGDPGAFF

j_call: TRBJ2-1
clone_size: .
v_call: TRBV2
d_call: .
cdr3_nt: TGTGCCAGCAGCGGGAGCTCCTACAATGAGCAGTTCTTC
cdr3_aa: CASSGSSYNEQFF

j_call: TRBJ2-1
clone_size: few
v_call: TRBV11-3
d_call: TRBD2
cdr3_nt: TGTGCCAGCAGCTCCTATAGCGGGACGTACAATGAGCAGTTCTTC
cdr3_aa: CASSSYSGTYNEQFF

j_call: TRBJ2-7
clone_size: medium-sized
v_call: TRBV6-6
d_call: TRBD2
cdr3_nt: TGTGCCAGCAGCCGGGGGGGATCTTACGAGCAGTACTTC
cdr3_aa: CASSRGGSYEQYF

j_call: TRBJ2-7
clone_size: .
v_call: TRBV19
d_call: TRBD1
cdr3_nt: TGTGCCAGTAGTTTAGGGACAGCCGGGGAGCAGTACTTC
cdr3_aa: CASSLGTAGEQYF

j_call: TRBJ2-7
clone_size: .
v_call: TRBV2
d_call: TRBD2
cdr3_nt: TGTGCCAGCACCCAAAGGTTCCGGGAGGGAGGGTTCCACTACGAGCAGTACTTC
cdr3_aa: CASTQRFREGGFHYEQYF

j_call: TRBJ2-7
clone_size: .
v_call: TRBV4-1
d_call: .
cdr3_nt: TGCGCCAGCAGCCAAGATCACAGCTCCTACGAGCAGTACTTC
cdr3_aa: CASSQDHSSYEQYF

j_call: TRBJ1-6
clone_size: .
v_call: TRBV19
d_call: TRBD1
cdr3_nt: TGTGCCAGTAGCCGTAGACAGGGGGAAAATTCACCCCTCCACTTT
cdr3_aa: CASSRRQGENSPLHF

j_call: TRBJ2-7
clone_size: .
v_call: TRBV28
d_call: TRBD1
cdr3_nt: TGTGCCAGCAGTTCCCCCGCGGACAGGTACTACGAGCAGTACTTC
cdr3_aa: CASSSPADRYYEQYF

j_call: TRBJ1-5
clone_size: .
v_call: TRBV28
d_call: .
cdr3_nt: TGTGCCAGCAGACAGGGTTCCCTTCAGCCCCAGCATTTT
cdr3_aa: CASRQGSLQPQHF

j_call: TRBJ2-3
clone_size: once
v_call: TRBV5-1
d_call: TRBD2
cdr3_nt: TGCGCCAGCAGCTTGGGGACTAGCGGGGGGGGACGAGGAGATACGCAGTATTTT
cdr3_aa: CASSLGTSGGGRGDTQYF

j_call: TRBJ1-2
clone_size: .
v_call: TRBV6-6
d_call: .
cdr3_nt: TGTGCCAGCAGCGCGCGACCGGGACTCCGCTATGGCTACACCTTC
cdr3_aa: CASSARPGLRYGYTF

j_call: TRBJ2-5
clone_size: .
v_call: TRBV6-5
d_call: .
cdr3_nt: TGTGCCAGCAGTTACTCAGCGGATACAAGACAGACCCAGTACTTC
cdr3_aa: CASSYSADTRQTQYF

j_call: TRBJ2-2
clone_size: .
v_call: TRBV12-5
d_call: .
cdr3_nt: TGTGCTAGTGGTTTGGTACGGGGAAGGGGACTCCTTTCGAACACCGGGGAGCTGTTTTTT
cdr3_aa: CASGLVRGRGLLSNTGELFF

j_call: TRBJ2-1
clone_size: .
v_call: TRBV7-9
d_call: TRBD1
cdr3_nt: TGTGCCAGCAGCTGGGGGTTAATAGGGACAGGGATCGGCAATGAGCAGTTCTTC
cdr3_aa: CASSWGLIGTGIGNEQFF

j_call: TRBJ1-1
clone_size: .
v_call: TRBV9
d_call: .
cdr3_nt: TGTGCCAGCAGCCCTCTGAACACTGAAGCTTTCTTT
cdr3_aa: CASSPLNTEAFF

j_call: TRBJ2-5
clone_size: .
v_call: TRBV5-1
d_call: .
cdr3_nt: TGCGCCAGCAGCTTGGGTGCAGGGGCGAACCAAGAGACCCAGTACTTC
cdr3_aa: CASSLGAGANQETQYF

j_call: TRBJ1-6
clone_size: .
v_call: TRBV5-6
d_call: .
cdr3_nt: TGTGCCAGCAGCCCGGGGAGAAACAGTTCACCCCTCCACTTT
cdr3_aa: CASSPGRNSSPLHF

j_call: TRBJ2-7
clone_size: .
v_call: TRBV5-4
d_call: TRBD1
cdr3_nt: TGTGCCAGCAGCCCCCCACCGGGACAGGGATACGAGCAGTACTTC
cdr3_aa: CASSPPPGQGYEQYF

j_call: TRBJ1-3
clone_size: .
v_call: TRBV7-9
d_call: TRBD1
cdr3_nt: TGTGCCAGCAGCCCCGGGTTGTTCAGGGGGATCTCTGGAAACACCATATATTTT
cdr3_aa: CASSPGLFRGISGNTIYF

j_call: TRBJ2-3
clone_size: .
v_call: TRBV30
d_call: .
cdr3_nt: TGTGCCTGGGGCCGGGGGGCTCGCACAGATACGCAGTATTTT
cdr3_aa: CAWGRGARTDTQYF

j_call: TRBJ2-3
clone_size: .
v_call: TRBV6-1
d_call: .
cdr3_nt: TGTGCCAGCAGTGAAGGGGCAGGGGCCCCCAGCACAGATACGCAGTATTTT
cdr3_aa: CASSEGAGAPSTDTQYF

j_call: TRBJ2-1
clone_size: many
v_call: TRBV10-1
d_call: TRBD2
cdr3_nt: TGCGCCAGCAGTGATCCCGGGACTAGCAGGGAGCAGTTCTTC
cdr3_aa: CASSDPGTSREQFF

j_call: TRBJ2-7
clone_size: medium-sized
v_call: TRBV19
d_call: TRBD1
cdr3_nt: TGTGCCAGTAGCCCAACCCTCCCGGGACAGGGGTTGCGCGAGCAGTACTTC
cdr3_aa: CASSPTLPGQGLREQYF

j_call: TRBJ2-7
clone_size: .
v_call: TRBV11-2
d_call: .
cdr3_nt: TGTGCCAGCAGCCATGGACAGTCCTACGAGCAGTACTTC
cdr3_aa: CASSHGQSYEQYF

j_call: TRBJ1-1
clone_size: once
v_call: TRBV10-2
d_call: TRBD1
cdr3_nt: TGCGCCAGCAGGAGCGGGACAGGGAAAAGTGACACTGAAGCTTTCTTT
cdr3_aa: CASRSGTGKSDTEAFF

j_call: TRBJ1-2
clone_size: once
v_call: TRBV9
d_call: .
cdr3_nt: TGTGCCAGCAGCGTAGGCAGGCGGACAGATGGCTACACCTTC
cdr3_aa: CASSVGRRTDGYTF

j_call: TRBJ2-7
clone_size: .
v_call: TRBV13
d_call: TRBD1
cdr3_nt: TGTGCCAGCAGCTCAACCCCGGGACAGGAGACCTACGAGCAGTACTTC
cdr3_aa: CASSSTPGQETYEQYF

j_call: TRBJ1-5
clone_size: .
v_call: TRBV19
d_call: TRBD1
cdr3_nt: TGTGCCAGTAGTGGCCTCAGACAGGGCGGGAATCAGCCCCAGCATTTT
cdr3_aa: CASSGLRQGGNQPQHF

j_call: TRBJ1-1
clone_size: .
v_call: TRBV5-1
d_call: TRBD1
cdr3_nt: TGCGCCAGCAGCCCGGGACAGGGGGTTCTGAACACTGAAGCTTTCTTT
cdr3_aa: CASSPGQGVLNTEAFF

j_call: TRBJ2-7
clone_size: .
v_call: TRBV18
d_call: TRBD1
cdr3_nt: TGTGCCAGCTCCCCCGGGACAGGCTCCTACGAGCAGTACTTC
cdr3_aa: CASSPGTGSYEQYF

j_call: TRBJ1-5
clone_size: .
v_call: TRBV2
d_call: TRBD1
cdr3_nt: TGTGCCAGCAGGCGGACAGGACGAAATCAGCCCCAGCATTTT
cdr3_aa: CASRRTGRNQPQHF

j_call: TRBJ2-2
clone_size: .
v_call: TRBV5-1
d_call: TRBD2
cdr3_nt: TGCGCCAGCAGCTTGGGGGAGGGGAGCACCGGGGAGCTGTTTTTT
cdr3_aa: CASSLGEGSTGELFF

j_call: TRBJ1-2
clone_size: .
v_call: TRBV19
d_call: TRBD1
cdr3_nt: TGTGCCAGTAGTCGGGACAGATATGGCTACACCTTC
cdr3_aa: CASSRDRYGYTF

j_call: TRBJ2-6
clone_size: .
v_call: TRBV6-5
d_call: .
cdr3_nt: TGTGCCAGCAGTTACGACAGCTCTGGGGCCAACGTCCTGACTTTC
cdr3_aa: CASSYDSSGANVLTF